This TCR beta chain was captured by sequencing in a study of blood T cell repertoires in COVID-19. Study summary: Samples representing acute and convalescent COVID-19 were sourced from the United States, Italy and Spain. From T cells, B-cell-depleted T cells, or PBMCs came the material, which was cDNA or gDNA.

The sample holds a few counts of this clone. As originally analysed: Nucleated cell number was recorded as an estimate derived from reference gene primer amplification. Repertoires were generated with immunoSEQ multiplex PCR, while TCRdb's copy carries only in-frame clones and drops some. Clone size and the V and J calls come from that table; the DNA yielded D and trimming. Counted here are fewer than 40,000 clones, 80% occurring once; the ten biggest clones make up around 38%. The CDR3 contains 14 residues. V was clipped by 0 bases and J by 3 bases, with 8 bases between them. Looked up from germline, CDR1 is LGHNA and CDR2 is YSLEER.

V and J are TRBV4-3 and TRBJ1-2, with D perhaps matching TRBD1 (5 bases). The clonotype was recovered from a man at least 80 years old with active or convalescent COVID-19. The sequenced material came from peripheral blood. The DNA of the CDR3 is TGCGCCAGCAGCCAAGATAGGACACACTATGGCTACACCTTC. It encodes CASSQDRTHYGYTF.